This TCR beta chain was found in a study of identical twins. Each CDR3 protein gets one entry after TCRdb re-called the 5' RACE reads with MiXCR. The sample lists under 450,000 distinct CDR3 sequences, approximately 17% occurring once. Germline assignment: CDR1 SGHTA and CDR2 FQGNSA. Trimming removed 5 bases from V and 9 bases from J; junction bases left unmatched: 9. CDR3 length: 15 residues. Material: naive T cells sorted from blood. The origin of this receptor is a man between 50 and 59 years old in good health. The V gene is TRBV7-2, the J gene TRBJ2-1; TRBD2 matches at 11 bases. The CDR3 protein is CASSPIAGGPSEQFF. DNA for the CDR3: TGTGCCAGCAGCCCGATAGCGGGGGGGCCGAGTGAGCAGTTCTTC.